The 24 T cell receptor beta chains below come from one sample, sequenced in a study of cytomegalovirus exposure and HLA in healthy donors (dated by TCRdb to between 2016 and 2019). The method behind the library was the immunoSEQ multiplex PCR assay. A mixture of 60 forward primers for TCR Vbeta segments and 13 reverse primers for TCR Jbeta segments was used in the multiplex PCR. Not all clones reach the TCRdb copy of this immuneACCESS table, which keeps in-frame sequences only. Checked studies attribute under half of the gap to unresolved V genes and leave the rest unexplained. The table for this sample shows about 170,000 clones. About 1.2% of the sample lies in the top ten. Material for sequencing was PBMCs. Receptor source: an older woman in good health and CMV-seronegative.

The rearrangement joins TRBV6-5 to TRBJ2-3; TRBD2 matches at 16 bases. CDR1 and CDR2 from the germline V gene are MNHEY and SVGAGI. V trimming: 6 bases; J trimming: 10 bases; junction bases outside the gene matches: 7. The CDR3 has 15 amino acids. CDR3 in amino acids: CASRSGTSGRGSQYF. The CDR3 DNA is TGTGCCAGCAGGTCCGGGACTAGCGGGAGGGGTTCGCAGTATTTT.

J is TRBJ2-3 and V is TRBV19; 8 bases fit TRBD2. The CDR3 extends over 15 amino acids. Trimming took 3 bases from V and 4 from J; bases not matched to a gene: 6. Germline V gives CDR1 LNHDA, CDR2 SQIVND (reference sequence). Written as DNA, the CDR3 is TGTGCCAGTAGTATCGGAGCGGGGGCGGCAGATACGCAGTATTTT. Translation gives CASSIGAGAADTQYF.

The genes are TRBV4-3 and TRBJ1-5, with a possible D match to TRBD1 (6 bases). This CDR3 has 14 amino acids. Germline-derived CDR1 and CDR2 are LGHNA and YSLEER. The V gene lost 4 bases and the J gene lost 1 base, with 8 bases spanning the gap. The CDR3 nucleotides are TGCGCCAGCAGCCGGGGGCAGAGCAATCAGCCCCAGCATTTT. It specifies CASSRGQSNQPQHF.

This sequence joins TRBV5-4 and TRBJ1-1, with 7 positions matching TRBD1. The CDR3 length is 16 residues. Germline CDR1 is SGHNT and CDR2 is YYREEE (reference sequence). V shed 0 bases, J shed 5 bases, and the junction held 10 bases outside the gene matches. The CDR3 DNA reads TGTGCCAGCAGCTTGGGAGGAGGGGGCGCTTGGACTGAAGCTTTCTTT. This translates into CASSLGGGGAWTEAFF.

The chain couples TRBV29-1 to TRBJ1-1, with no clear D. The CDR3 is 14 residues long. The V gene lost 5 bases and the J gene lost 3 bases, with 16 bases spanning the gap. Germline CDR1 is SQVTM and CDR2 is ANQGSEA. CDR3 in DNA: TGCAGCGTTCGGCGCGGGATCGGGGACACTGAAGCTTTCTTT. This codes for CSVRRGIGDTEAFF.

J is TRBJ2-3 and V is TRBV7-3, with 8 bases lining up with TRBD2. Trimming took 0 bases from V and 3 from J; bases not matched to a gene: 5. The germline V gene has CDR1 SGHTA and CDR2 FQGTGA. This CDR3 contains 16 residues. The CDR3 loop is CASSLTITGGTDTQYF. CDR3 nucleotide sequence: TGTGCCAGCAGCTTAACGATAACGGGAGGGACAGATACGCAGTATTTT.

The chain joins TRBV7-3 to TRBJ1-5; no definite D call. V lost 5 bases and J 7 bases, leaving 12 bases between the germline ends. The CDR3 length is 13 residues. Per the germline V gene, CDR1 is SGHTA and CDR2 is FQGTGA. The chain's CDR3 is CASSQEPGQPQHF. The CDR3 bases are TGTGCCAGCAGCCAAGAGCCGGGGCAGCCCCAGCATTTT.

The gene calls are TRBV7-3 and TRBJ1-1; 8 nucleotides agree with TRBD1. V shed 4 bases, J shed 5 bases, and the junction held 6 bases outside the gene matches. The CDR3 sequence is 14 residues long. CDR1 is SGHTA and CDR2 is FQGTGA in the germline V gene. The CDR3 loop is CASSSGTGGTEAFF. The CDR3 DNA reads as TGTGCCAGCAGCTCCGGGACAGGCGGAACTGAAGCTTTCTTT.

The chain carries TRBV6-1 and TRBJ2-6; tentative D call: TRBD1 (6 bases). CDR1 is MNHNS and CDR2 is SASEGT in the germline V gene. CDR3 length: 17 amino acids. The ends were cut back, 4 bases at V and 0 bases at J, with 13 bases in the middle. The CDR3 here is CASSAGQPFSGANVLTF. The CDR3 region has the DNA TGTGCCAGCAGTGCCGGACAGCCTTTCTCTGGGGCCAACGTCCTGACTTTC.

This chain uses TRBV4-2 with TRBJ1-2; TRBD1 is a possible D gene (5 bases). CDR1 and CDR2 (germline): LGHNA, YNFKEQ. The CDR3 sequence is 14 residues long. Trimming removed 2 bases from V and 7 bases from J, with 14 bases in between. In DNA form, the CDR3 reads TGTGCCAGCAGCCAACCGGGAGGGACGATTGGCTACACCTTC. Protein sequence: CASSQPGGTIGYTF.

J is TRBJ2-7 and V is TRBV5-1; the match to TRBD2 covers 7 bases. V lost 0 bases, J lost 5 bases, and 8 bases stayed unmatched. CDR1 and CDR2 (germline): SGHRS, YFSETQ. The length of the CDR3 is 15 residues. The CDR3 spells CASSLGGRAVDEQYF. CDR3 nucleotides: TGCGCCAGCAGCTTGGGTGGGAGGGCCGTCGACGAGCAGTACTTC.

The chain links TRBV5-6 to TRBJ2-5; D may be TRBD1 (6 bases). From germline, CDR1 is SGHDT and CDR2 YYEEEE. V was trimmed by 0 bases and J by 2 bases, leaving 11 bases between them. The CDR3 extends over 15 amino acids. The CDR3 spells CASSLGQGLQETQYF. The CDR3, as DNA: TGTGCCAGCAGCTTGGGCCAGGGGTTGCAAGAGACCCAGTACTTC.

The chain combines TRBV19 with TRBJ1-1; 7 nucleotides agree with TRBD1. The junction had 14 bases not matched to a gene; V was cut back by 7 bases and J by 0 bases. The CDR3 extends over 17 amino acids. Per the germline V gene, CDR1 is LNHDA and CDR2 is SQIVND (reference sequence). The CDR3, as DNA: TGTGCCAGTAATGCGCCCCCTGACAGGGCCATGAACACTGAAGCTTTCTTT. Translating gives CASNAPPDRAMNTEAFF. The full variable domain, its missing parts supplied by reference TRBV19 and TRBJ1-1, is DGGITQSPKYLFRKEGQNVTLSCEQNLNHDAMYWYRQDPGQGLRLIYYSQIVNDFQKGDIAEGYSVSREKKESFPLTVTSAQKNPTAFYLCASNAPPDRAMNTEAFFGQGTRLTVV.

The chain is built from TRBV7-9 and TRBJ2-3; D gene unclear. The CDR3 is 14 amino acids. Deletions cut 5 bases from V and 6 bases from J, with 15 bases between. Germline CDR1 reads SEHNR; CDR2 reads FQNEAQ (reference sequence). The CDR3 DNA reads as TGTGCCAGCAGCCCCCGTAATGGCCTCGATACGCAGTATTTT. Translating it yields CASSPRNGLDTQYF.

This rearrangement joins TRBV7-2 to TRBJ1-2; no clear D. V was trimmed by 1 base and J by 5 bases, leaving 8 bases between them. Germline V gene data show CDR1 as SGHTA and CDR2 as FQGNSA. The CDR3 contains 13 residues. Here the CDR3 DNA reads TGTGCCAGCAGCTTAGAAGCTTTATATGGCTACACCTTC. It codes for CASSLEALYGYTF.

The CDR3, as DNA: TGTGCCAGCTCAGCATCAACCCGACAGGGCGGTCAGCCCCAGCATTTT. Its protein is CASSASTRQGGQPQHF. This chain uses TRBV18 with TRBJ1-5; TRBD1 matches 7 bases. Germline loops: CDR1 KGHSH, CDR2 LQKENI. The J segment lost 6 bases and the V segment lost 5 bases, leaving 13 bases of the junction unmatched. This CDR3 has 16 amino acids.

This chain links TRBV7-8 with TRBJ1-2; maybe TRBD1 (5 bases). Per the germline V gene, CDR1 is SGHVS and CDR2 is FQNEAQ. This CDR3 is 13 amino acids long. Trimming took 4 bases from V and 8 from J, leaving 14 bases between them. In nucleotides, the CDR3 is TGTGCCAGCAGCTCAGACAGTGTTCTCGGCTACACCTTC. Protein: CASSSDSVLGYTF.

The chain has TRBV18 and TRBJ1-1; 7 bases are a match to TRBD1. J gave up 2 bases and V 3 bases, and 3 bases lay outside the gene matches. The V gene's germline CDR1 is KGHSH and CDR2 LQKENI. The CDR3 spans 14 residues. CDR3 region: CASSPDRINTEAFF. The CDR3 DNA sequence: TGTGCCAGCTCACCGGACAGGATCAACACTGAAGCTTTCTTT.

The CDR3 sequence: CAISAQQGDYGYTF. CDR3 sequence (DNA): TGTGCCATCAGCGCACAACAGGGTGACTATGGCTACACCTTC. The genes are TRBV10-3 and TRBJ1-2; TRBD1 might be the D (6 bases). V lost 6 bases to trimming and J lost 3 bases, with 14 bases between them. The CDR3 contains 14 residues. Germline V gene sequence: CDR1 ENHRY, CDR2 SYGVKD.

The gene calls are TRBV19 and TRBJ2-1; 7 positions match TRBD2. This CDR3 has 17 amino acids. The V segment lost 4 bases and the J segment 4 bases; nucleotides outside the gene matches: 13. The germline V gene encodes CDR1 LNHDA and CDR2 SQIVND (reference sequence). The CDR3 loop is CASSTRGVMGLYNEQFF. The CDR3 DNA reads TGTGCCAGTAGTACCCGGGGGGTAATGGGGCTTTACAATGAGCAGTTCTTC. Supplemented by reference TRBV19 and TRBJ2-1, the full variable domain reads DGGITQSPKYLFRKEGQNVTLSCEQNLNHDAMYWYRQDPGQGLRLIYYSQIVNDFQKGDIAEGYSVSREKKESFPLTVTSAQKNPTAFYLCASSTRGVMGLYNEQFFGPGTRLTVL.

The chain employs TRBV27 and TRBJ1-5; D ambiguous. Germline CDR1 and CDR2: MNHEY and SMNVEV (reference sequence). Trimming stripped 6 bases from V and 4 bases from J, with 13 bases between. CDR3 length: 14 amino acids. The CDR3 sequence: CASRNGKSNQPQHF. The CDR3 DNA sequence: TGTGCCAGCAGAAATGGCAAATCTAATCAGCCCCAGCATTTT.

This rearrangement joins TRBV7-3 to TRBJ2-5; perhaps TRBD2 as D (5 bases). Germline V lookup: CDR1 SGHTA, CDR2 FQGTGA. The length of the CDR3 is 15 residues. The ends were cut back, 2 bases at V and 0 bases at J, with 10 bases in the middle. The CDR3 DNA sequence: TGTGCCAGCAGCTTAGCGGGTTCATACCAAGAGACCCAGTACTTC. The encoded protein is CASSLAGSYQETQYF.

V is TRBV7-2 and J is TRBJ2-7; possibly TRBD2 for D (6 bases). The V end was cut by 5 bases, the J end by 3 bases, with 11 bases between. The CDR3 extends over 13 amino acids. CDR1 and CDR2 (germline): SGHTA, FQGNSA. In nucleotides, the CDR3 is TGTGCCAGCAGCCGTCGGGGGATCTACGAGCAGTACTTC. Encoded protein: CASSRRGIYEQYF.

The chain joins TRBV10-3 to TRBJ1-5, with a possible D match to TRBD1 (6 bases). This CDR3 comprises 15 residues. From germline, CDR1 is ENHRY and CDR2 SYGVKD. V lost 7 bases to trimming and J lost 2 bases, with 15 bases between them. CDR3 loop: CAINVRGCGNQPQHF. The DNA of the CDR3 is TGTGCCATCAATGTCAGGGGTTGTGGCAATCAGCCCCAGCATTTT.